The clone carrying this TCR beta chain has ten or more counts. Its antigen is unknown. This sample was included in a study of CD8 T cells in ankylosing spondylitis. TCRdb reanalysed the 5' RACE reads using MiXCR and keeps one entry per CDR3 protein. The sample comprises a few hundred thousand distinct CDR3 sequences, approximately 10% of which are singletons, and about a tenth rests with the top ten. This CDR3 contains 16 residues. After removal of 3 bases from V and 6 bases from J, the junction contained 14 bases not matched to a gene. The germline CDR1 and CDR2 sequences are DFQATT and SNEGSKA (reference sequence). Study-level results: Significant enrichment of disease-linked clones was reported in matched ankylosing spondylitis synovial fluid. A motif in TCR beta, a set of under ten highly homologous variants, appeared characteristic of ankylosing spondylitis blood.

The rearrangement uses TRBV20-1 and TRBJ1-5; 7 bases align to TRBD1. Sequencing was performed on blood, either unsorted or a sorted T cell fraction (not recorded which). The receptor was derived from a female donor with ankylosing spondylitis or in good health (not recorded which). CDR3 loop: CSASIGGQLFAQPQHF. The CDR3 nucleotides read TGCAGTGCTAGCATCGGGGGACAGCTTTTTGCTCAGCCCCAGCATTTT.